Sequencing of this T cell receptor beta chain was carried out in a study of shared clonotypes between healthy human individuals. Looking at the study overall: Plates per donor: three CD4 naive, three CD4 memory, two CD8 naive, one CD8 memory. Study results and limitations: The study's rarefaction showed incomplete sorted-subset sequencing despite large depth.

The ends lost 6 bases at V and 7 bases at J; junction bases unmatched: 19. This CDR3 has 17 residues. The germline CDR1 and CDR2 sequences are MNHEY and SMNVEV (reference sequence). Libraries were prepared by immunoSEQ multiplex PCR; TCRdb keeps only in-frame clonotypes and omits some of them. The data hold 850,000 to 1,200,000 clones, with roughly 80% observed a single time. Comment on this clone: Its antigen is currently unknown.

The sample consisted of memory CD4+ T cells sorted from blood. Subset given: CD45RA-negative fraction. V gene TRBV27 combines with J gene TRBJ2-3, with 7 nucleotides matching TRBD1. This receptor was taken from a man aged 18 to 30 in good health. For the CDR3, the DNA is TGTGCCAGCAGCCAGACTGGGGCAGGGGGAAGCAGACATACGCAGTATTTT. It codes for CASSQTGAGGSRHTQYF.